The rows below give T cell receptor beta chains drawn from one sample of a study of T cell changes during pregnancy in multiple sclerosis. The protocol was immunoSEQ multiplex PCR, while the TCRdb copy is restricted to in-frame clones and leaves out a portion. This sample has about 100,000 clones; over 80% occur once, and the top ten carry 1.5% to 2.5%. Material: peripheral blood, obtained after pregnancy. These receptors all come from a female donor with multiple sclerosis, enrolled in a pregnancy study. Each CDR3 is given with its conserved first and last residue. The D gene is left open where the match is weak. Some rows mark clone size as missing; the rest say once, few, many or name a class of expanded clone.

>TRBV5-4|TRBD2|TRBJ2-2|NA
TGTGCCAGCAGCTTGGAACTAGCGGGAGCGTCGACCGGGGAGCTGTTTTTT
CASSLELAGASTGELFF
>TRBV4-3|NA|TRBJ2-1|medium-sized
TGCGCCAGCAGCCAAGAACTAGGCGGAGTTAGCAATGAGCAGTTCTTC
CASSQELGGVSNEQFF
>TRBV10-2|NA|TRBJ2-7|NA
TGCGCCAGCAGTCCTCTGGCGGGGCCTTCCTACGAGCAGTACTTC
CASSPLAGPSYEQYF
>TRBV13|TRBD2|TRBJ2-2|NA
TGTGCCAGCAGCGAAGGAGGACTAGCGGACACCGGGGAGCTGTTTTTT
CASSEGGLADTGELFF
>TRBV7-9|NA|TRBJ1-1|once
TGTGCCAGCAGCTTAGCCCGGACATCTGGCACTGAAGCTTTCTTT
CASSLARTSGTEAFF
>TRBV11-2|NA|TRBJ2-3|NA
TGTGCCAGCAGCCCTGACGGGCAGGGAAGCACAGATACGCAGTATTTT
CASSPDGQGSTDTQYF
>TRBV5-6|NA|TRBJ2-7|once
TGTGCCAGCAGCACCGGGACACTCATGGACTACGAGCAGTACTTC
CASSTGTLMDYEQYF
>TRBV6-5|NA|TRBJ1-4|NA
TGTGCCAGCAGTTACGCGGGGACGACCCATTTT
CASSYAGTTHF
>TRBV6-5|TRBD1|TRBJ1-5|NA
TGTGCCAGCAGTAACCGACAGGGGAATCAGCCCCAGCATTTT
CASSNRQGNQPQHF
>TRBV7-8|NA|TRBJ2-1|NA
TGTGCCAGCAGCCCAGGCGATACTCAAAATGAGCAGTTCTTC
CASSPGDTQNEQFF
>TRBV6-6|TRBD1|TRBJ2-1|NA
TGTGCCAGCAGTGCCGGGACAGGGGGCTCCAATGAGCAGTTCTTC
CASSAGTGGSNEQFF
>TRBV30|TRBD2|TRBJ2-1|NA
TGTGCCTGGAGTGTGGAACTAGCGGGAGGAGGTAATGAGCAGTTCTTC
CAWSVELAGGGNEQFF
>TRBV19|NA|TRBJ2-1|NA
TGTGCCAGTAGGTCCGGGACATTCTCCTACAATGAGCAGTTCTTC
CASRSGTFSYNEQFF
>TRBV7-2|TRBD1|TRBJ2-7|NA
TGTGCCAGCAGCTTAACTGGGACAGGACGCTACGAGCAGTACTTC
CASSLTGTGRYEQYF
>TRBV4-3|TRBD2|TRBJ2-1|NA
TGCGCCAGCAGCCAAGAGGACCCTGGAGCGGGGGGCCCCCCTTCCTACAATGAGCAGTTCTTC
CASSQEDPGAGGPPSYNEQFF
>TRBV7-2|TRBD2|TRBJ2-5|NA
TGTGCCAGCAGCCAAGGACTAGGCGAAGAGACCCAGTACTTC
CASSQGLGEETQYF
>TRBV19|TRBD1|TRBJ1-2|NA
TGTGCCAGTAGTACCTTCCGGGACAGGGGCTCCATAGGCTACACCTTC
CASSTFRDRGSIGYTF
>TRBV18|NA|TRBJ1-1|NA
TGTGCCAGCTCACCAAGCAGGGGTCTACACACTGAAGCTTTCTTT
CASSPSRGLHTEAFF
>TRBV7-2|TRBD2|TRBJ2-1|NA
TGTGCCAGCACCCAAGCGGGAGCGACCTACAATGAGCAGTTCTTC
CASTQAGATYNEQFF
>TRBV5-1|TRBD2|TRBJ2-7|NA
TGCGCCAGCAGGGGGGCTAGCGGGGTGTACGAGCAGTACTTC
CASRGASGVYEQYF
>TRBV6-1|NA|TRBJ2-7|NA
TGTGCCGGGTCCAATCGCGGGGACGGCTCCTACGAGCAGTACTTC
CAGSNRGDGSYEQYF
>TRBV11-2|TRBD1|TRBJ1-2|NA
TGTGCCAGCAGCTTAGTAGGGACAGGTCTATACGGCTACACCTTC
CASSLVGTGLYGYTF
>TRBV30|NA|TRBJ1-1|NA
TGTGCCTGGAGTGTACAAACAGGCAGTGAAGCTTTCTTT
CAWSVQTGSEAFF
>TRBV5-6|NA|TRBJ2-3|NA
TGTGCCAGCAGCTTGGCCTTAGTTGCAGATACGCAGTATTTT
CASSLALVADTQYF
>TRBV28|NA|TRBJ2-1|NA
TGTGCCAGCAGTTCCAGAGCGGCGACCTACTACAATGAGCAGTTCTTC
CASSSRAATYYNEQFF
>TRBV11-3|TRBD2|TRBJ2-1|NA
TGTGCCAGCAGCGGGGGACTAGCGGGCCAAAGCTCCTACAATGAGCAGTTCTTC
CASSGGLAGQSSYNEQFF
>TRBV4-3|TRBD2|TRBJ2-3|NA
TGCGCCAGCAGCCAAGCGGCGGGGACTAGCGGGGGTCGACACACAGATACGCAGTATTTT
CASSQAAGTSGGRHTDTQYF
>TRBV2|TRBD2|TRBJ2-3|NA
TGTGCCAGCAGAGAGGGACTAGCGGGAGGGACAGATACGCAGTATTTT
CASREGLAGGTDTQYF
>TRBV7-3|NA|TRBJ1-6|NA
TGTGCCAGCAGCCTTATTCGGGATTCACCCCTCCACTTT
CASSLIRDSPLHF
>TRBV5-4|TRBD2|TRBJ2-3|NA
TGTGCCAGCAGCTTGGTGGTGTCTAGCGGGGGGGCTTCGCAGTATTTT
CASSLVVSSGGASQYF
>TRBV19|NA|TRBJ1-4|NA
TGTGCCAGTAGTGGCCCGAGGGGGTCCAGCGAAAAACTGTTTTTT
CASSGPRGSSEKLFF
>TRBV6-1|TRBD2|TRBJ2-7|NA
TGTGCCACATGGGCTAGCGGGAGATTATTGTACGAGCAGTACTTC
CATWASGRLLYEQYF
>TRBV19|TRBD2|TRBJ2-3|once
TGTGCCACCGCCGGGGGGGCCGGAGATACGCAGTATTTT
CATAGGAGDTQYF
>TRBV30|NA|TRBJ2-1|NA
TGTGCCTGGAGTCCTAGGGGAGGCCGAAGCTCCTACAATGAGCAGTTCTTC
CAWSPRGGRSSYNEQFF
>TRBV5-4|TRBD2|TRBJ2-2|NA
TGTGCCAGCAGAACCGGACTAGCGGGGGTTACCGGGGAGCTGTTTTTT
CASRTGLAGVTGELFF
>TRBV5-4|TRBD1|TRBJ2-7|NA
TGTGCCAGCAGACAGGGACAGGGGGTTCACGAGCAGTACTTC
CASRQGQGVHEQYF
>TRBV6-1|NA|TRBJ1-2|NA
TGTGCCAGCAGTGAGTTGAACAGGGTAAACTATGGCTACACCTTC
CASSELNRVNYGYTF
>TRBV11-3|NA|TRBJ2-1|NA
TGTGCCAGCAGCTTGAGTGACGGGGGCTACAATGAGCAGTTCTTC
CASSLSDGGYNEQFF
>TRBV7-3|NA|TRBJ1-5|NA
TGTGCCAGCGCGGGGGGGGCGGATCAGCCCCAGCATTTT
CASAGGADQPQHF
>TRBV19|NA|TRBJ2-7|NA
TGTGCCAGTAGTACCCAGGCCTCCTACGAGCAGTACTTC
CASSTQASYEQYF
>TRBV5-4|TRBD1|TRBJ2-7|NA
TGTGCCAGCAGCCCGGGACAGGGCCGTTACGAGCAGTACTTC
CASSPGQGRYEQYF
>TRBV7-9|TRBD2|TRBJ2-1|NA
TGTGCCAGCAGTCCCTTCGGGGGAGGGCGGAATGAGCAGTTCTTC
CASSPFGGGRNEQFF
>TRBV10-3|NA|TRBJ1-2|NA
TGTGCCATCCGCCCCGGAGGTCTCGGTGGCTACACCTTC
CAIRPGGLGGYTF
>TRBV4-3|NA|TRBJ2-5|NA
TGCGCCAGCAGCCAAGACCCGGGCCGAGGGGAGACCCAGTACTTC
CASSQDPGRGETQYF
>TRBV9|NA|TRBJ2-1|NA
TGTGCCAGCAGCCGTCACTCCTCCGGGAGCGGAGGACGATACAATGAGCAGTTCTTC
CASSRHSSGSGGRYNEQFF
>TRBV7-3|TRBD1|TRBJ1-1|few
TGTGCCAGCAGCGCCGTCGGGACAGCGAACATGAACACTGAAGCTTTCTTT
CASSAVGTANMNTEAFF
>TRBV4-1|TRBD2|TRBJ2-7|NA
TGCGCCAGCAGCCAAGATTCTTACGGGGGGTTCTCCTACGAGCAGTACTTC
CASSQDSYGGFSYEQYF
>TRBV19|TRBD1|TRBJ2-7|NA
TGTGCCAGTAGTACCGCCGGGACAGGGACCTACGAGCAGTACTTC
CASSTAGTGTYEQYF
>TRBV5-1|NA|TRBJ2-1|NA
TGCGCCAGCAGACCCCTCAGGGGATTATCCTACAATGAGCAGTTCTTC
CASRPLRGLSYNEQFF
>TRBV27|TRBD2|TRBJ2-7|NA
TGTGCCAGCAGTTTCCGGGCGGGAGGGGGCCACGAGCAGTACTTC
CASSFRAGGGHEQYF
>TRBV7-8|TRBD2|TRBJ2-1|NA
TGTGCCAGCAGCCCAAGCGGGGGGGCAGGCAATGAGCAGTTCTTC
CASSPSGGAGNEQFF
>TRBV6-1|TRBD1|TRBJ1-6|NA
TGTGCCAGCAGTGGTCGACAGGGGGTAATTAAGGGCTCCTATAATTCACCCCTCCACTTT
CASSGRQGVIKGSYNSPLHF
>TRBV7-2|NA|TRBJ1-6|NA
TGTGCCAGCAGCTTAGAAAGACACGGATCACCCCTCCACTTT
CASSLERHGSPLHF
>TRBV20-1|NA|TRBJ1-1|few
TGCAGTGCTAGAGGGCGGGGTTTCGCTTTCTTT
CSARGRGFAFF
>TRBV2|TRBD1|TRBJ1-3|NA
TGTGCCAGCAGTGAAAACAGGGGGCCTGGAAACACCATATATTTT
CASSENRGPGNTIYF
>TRBV14|TRBD1|TRBJ2-7|NA
TGTGCCAGCAGCAACTTACCCCGGGACAGGACCTACGAGCAGTACTTC
CASSNLPRDRTYEQYF
>TRBV20-1|NA|TRBJ2-7|NA
TGCAGTGCCTGGGGACTCTACGAGCAGTACTTC
CSAWGLYEQYF
>TRBV30|NA|TRBJ1-2|NA
TGTGCCTGGAGTTTCCCGTCCACAGGGCGGGCGAGTGTTAACACCTTC
CAWSFPSTGRASVNTF
>TRBV6-1|TRBD1|TRBJ1-5|few
TGTGCCAGCATTATGGGACAGAGCAATCAGCCCCAGCATTTT
CASIMGQSNQPQHF